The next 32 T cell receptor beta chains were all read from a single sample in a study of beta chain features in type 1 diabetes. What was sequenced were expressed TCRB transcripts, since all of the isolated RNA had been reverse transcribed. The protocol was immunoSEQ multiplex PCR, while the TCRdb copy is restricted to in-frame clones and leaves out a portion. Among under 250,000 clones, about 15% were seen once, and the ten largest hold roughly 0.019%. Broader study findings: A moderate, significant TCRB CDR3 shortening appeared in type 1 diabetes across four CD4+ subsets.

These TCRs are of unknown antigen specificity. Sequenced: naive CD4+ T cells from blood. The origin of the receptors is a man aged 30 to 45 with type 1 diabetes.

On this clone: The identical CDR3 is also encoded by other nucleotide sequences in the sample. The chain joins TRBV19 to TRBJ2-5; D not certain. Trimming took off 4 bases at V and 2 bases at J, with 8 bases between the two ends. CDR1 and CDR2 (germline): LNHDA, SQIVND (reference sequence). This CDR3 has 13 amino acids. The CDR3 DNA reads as TGTGCCAGTAGTAGGGCTCCGCAAGAGACCCAGTACTTC. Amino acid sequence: CASSRAPQETQYF.

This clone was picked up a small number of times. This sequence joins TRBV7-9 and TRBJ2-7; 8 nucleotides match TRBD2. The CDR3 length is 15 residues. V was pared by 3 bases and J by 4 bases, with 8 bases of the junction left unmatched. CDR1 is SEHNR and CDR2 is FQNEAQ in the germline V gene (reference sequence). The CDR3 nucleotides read TGTGCCAGCAGCTTGTTAGCGGGACTACGATACGAGCAGTACTTC. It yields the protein CASSLLAGLRYEQYF.

CDR3: CASSAGGSNQPQHF. The CDR3 DNA reads as TGTGCCAGCAGTGCGGGCGGTAGCAATCAGCCCCAGCATTTT. V and J are TRBV5-6 and TRBJ1-5; D unclear. The CDR3 is made up of 14 amino acids. CDR1 SGHDT and CDR2 YYEEEE come from the germline V gene. Trimming took 5 bases from V and 0 from J, leaving 9 bases between them.

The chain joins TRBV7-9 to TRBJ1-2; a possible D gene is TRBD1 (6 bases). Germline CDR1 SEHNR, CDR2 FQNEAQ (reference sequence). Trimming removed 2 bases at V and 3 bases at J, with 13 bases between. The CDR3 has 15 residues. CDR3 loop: CASSLRGASDYGYTF. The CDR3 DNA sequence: TGTGCCAGCAGCTTACGGGGGGCCTCTGACTATGGCTACACCTTC.

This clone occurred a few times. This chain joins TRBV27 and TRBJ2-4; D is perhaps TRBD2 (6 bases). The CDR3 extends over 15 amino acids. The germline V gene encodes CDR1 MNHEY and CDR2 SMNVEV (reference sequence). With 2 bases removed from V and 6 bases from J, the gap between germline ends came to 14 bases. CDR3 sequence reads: CASSLKAGSTNIQYF. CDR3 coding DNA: TGTGCCAGCAGTTTAAAGGCGGGGTCGACAAACATTCAGTACTTC.

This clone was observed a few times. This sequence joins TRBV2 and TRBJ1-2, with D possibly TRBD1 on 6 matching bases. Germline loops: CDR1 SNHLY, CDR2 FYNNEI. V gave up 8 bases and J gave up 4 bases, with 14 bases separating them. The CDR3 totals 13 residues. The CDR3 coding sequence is TGTGCCAGCGGTCCGGGACACCTCTATGGCTACACCTTC. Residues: CASGPGHLYGYTF.

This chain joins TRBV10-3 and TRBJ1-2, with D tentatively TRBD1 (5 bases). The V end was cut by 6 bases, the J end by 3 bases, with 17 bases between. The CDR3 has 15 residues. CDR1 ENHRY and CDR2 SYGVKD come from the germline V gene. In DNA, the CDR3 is TGTGCCATCAGACCCAGTCAGGGCAGGGACTATGGCTACACCTTC. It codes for CAIRPSQGRDYGYTF.

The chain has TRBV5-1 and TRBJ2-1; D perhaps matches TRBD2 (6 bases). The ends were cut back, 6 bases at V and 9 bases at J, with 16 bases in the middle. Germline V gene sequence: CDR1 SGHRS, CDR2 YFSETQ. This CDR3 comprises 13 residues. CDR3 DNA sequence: TGCGCCAGCACCAACACTAGCAGCGGTGAGCAGTTCTTC. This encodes CASTNTSSGEQFF.

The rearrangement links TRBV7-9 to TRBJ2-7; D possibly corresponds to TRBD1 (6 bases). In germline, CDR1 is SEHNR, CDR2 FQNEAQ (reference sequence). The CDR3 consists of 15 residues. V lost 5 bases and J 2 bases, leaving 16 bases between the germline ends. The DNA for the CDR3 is TGTGCCAGCAGCACCCGGGACAAGAACACCTACGAGCAGTACTTC. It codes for CASSTRDKNTYEQYF. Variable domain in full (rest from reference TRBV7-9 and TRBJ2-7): DTGVSQNPRHKITKRGQNVTFRCDPISEHNRLYWYRQTLGQGPEFLTYFQNEAQLEKSRLLSDRFSAERPKGSFSTLEIQRTEQGDSAMYLCASSTRDKNTYEQYFGPGTRLTVT.

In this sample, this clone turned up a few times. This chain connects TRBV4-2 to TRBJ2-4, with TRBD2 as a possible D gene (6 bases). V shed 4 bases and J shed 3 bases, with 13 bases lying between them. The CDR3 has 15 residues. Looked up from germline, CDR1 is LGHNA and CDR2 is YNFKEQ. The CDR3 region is CASSPERGGKNIQYF. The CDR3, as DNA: TGTGCCAGCAGCCCCGAGAGGGGAGGCAAAAACATTCAGTACTTC.

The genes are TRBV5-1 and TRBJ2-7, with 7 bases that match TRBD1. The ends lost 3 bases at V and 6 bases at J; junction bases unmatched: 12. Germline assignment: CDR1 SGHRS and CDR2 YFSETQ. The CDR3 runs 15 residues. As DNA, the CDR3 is TGCGCCAGCAGCTGGCGGACAGGCCGAGGGGCCGAGCAGTACTTC. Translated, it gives CASSWRTGRGAEQYF.

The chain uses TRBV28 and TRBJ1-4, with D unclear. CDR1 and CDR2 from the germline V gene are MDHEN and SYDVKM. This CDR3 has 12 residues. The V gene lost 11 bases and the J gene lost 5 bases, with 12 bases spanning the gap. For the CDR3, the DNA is TGTGCCGTCGGAGGTTCGAATGAAAAACTGTTTTTT. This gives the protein CAVGGSNEKLFF.

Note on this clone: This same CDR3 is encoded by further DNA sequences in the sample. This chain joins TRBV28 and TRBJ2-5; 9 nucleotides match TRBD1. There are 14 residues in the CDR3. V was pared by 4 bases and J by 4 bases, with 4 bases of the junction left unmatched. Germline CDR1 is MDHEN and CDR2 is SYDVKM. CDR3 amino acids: CASSSPTGGETQYF. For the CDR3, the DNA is TGTGCCAGCAGTTCCCCGACAGGGGGAGAGACCCAGTACTTC.

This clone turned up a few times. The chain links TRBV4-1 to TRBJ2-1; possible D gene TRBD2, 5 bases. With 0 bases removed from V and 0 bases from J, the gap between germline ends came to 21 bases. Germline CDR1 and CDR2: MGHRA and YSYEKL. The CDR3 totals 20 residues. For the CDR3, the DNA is TGCGCCAGCAGCCAAGAAGGCTTCGGGATTCTAGGGAGCTCCTACAATGAGCAGTTCTTC. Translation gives CASSQEGFGILGSSYNEQFF.

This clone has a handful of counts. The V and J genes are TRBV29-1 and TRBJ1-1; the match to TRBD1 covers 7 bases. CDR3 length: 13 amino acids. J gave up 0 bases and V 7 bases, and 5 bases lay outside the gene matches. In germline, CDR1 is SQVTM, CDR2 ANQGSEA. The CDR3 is CSAHRGVNTEAFF. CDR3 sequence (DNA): TGCAGCGCTCACAGGGGCGTGAACACTGAAGCTTTCTTT.

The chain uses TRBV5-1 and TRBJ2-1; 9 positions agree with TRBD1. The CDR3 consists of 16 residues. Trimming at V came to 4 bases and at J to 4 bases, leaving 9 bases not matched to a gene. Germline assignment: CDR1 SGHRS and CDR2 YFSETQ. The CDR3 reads CASSQGQGGRYNEQFF. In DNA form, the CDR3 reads TGCGCCAGCAGCCAGGGACAGGGAGGAAGGTACAATGAGCAGTTCTTC.

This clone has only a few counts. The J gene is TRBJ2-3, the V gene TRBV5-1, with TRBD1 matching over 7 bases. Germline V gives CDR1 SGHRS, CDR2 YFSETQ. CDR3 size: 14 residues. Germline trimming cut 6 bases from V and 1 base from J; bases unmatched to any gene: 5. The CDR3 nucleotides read TGCGCCAGCAACCGACAGGGCGGCACAGATACGCAGTATTTT. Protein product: CASNRQGGTDTQYF.

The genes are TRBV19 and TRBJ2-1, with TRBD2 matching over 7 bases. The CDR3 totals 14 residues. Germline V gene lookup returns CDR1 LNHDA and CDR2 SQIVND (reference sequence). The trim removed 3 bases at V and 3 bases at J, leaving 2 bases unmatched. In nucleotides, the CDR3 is TGTGCCAGTAGTATTGGCGGGAGCTACAATGAGCAGTTCTTC. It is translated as CASSIGGSYNEQFF. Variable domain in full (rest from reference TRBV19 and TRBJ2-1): DGGITQSPKYLFRKEGQNVTLSCEQNLNHDAMYWYRQDPGQGLRLIYYSQIVNDFQKGDIAEGYSVSREKKESFPLTVTSAQKNPTAFYLCASSIGGSYNEQFFGPGTRLTVL.

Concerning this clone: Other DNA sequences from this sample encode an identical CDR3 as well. The CDR3 protein is CSVEGGSTDTQYF. CDR3 in DNA: TGCAGCGTTGAGGGGGGGAGCACAGATACGCAGTATTTT. The rearrangement uses TRBV29-1 and TRBJ2-3, with TRBD2 matching over 7 bases. The J segment lost 0 bases and the V segment lost 3 bases, leaving 0 bases of the junction unmatched. The CDR3 consists of 13 residues. Per germline, CDR1 SQVTM and CDR2 ANQGSEA.

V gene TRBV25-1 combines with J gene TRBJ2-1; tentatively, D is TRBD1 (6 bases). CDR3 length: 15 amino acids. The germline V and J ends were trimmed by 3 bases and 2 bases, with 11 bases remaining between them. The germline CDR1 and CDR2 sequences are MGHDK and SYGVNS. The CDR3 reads CASSEAGETYNEQFF. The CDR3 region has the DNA TGTGCCAGCAGTGAGGCAGGGGAGACCTACAATGAGCAGTTCTTC. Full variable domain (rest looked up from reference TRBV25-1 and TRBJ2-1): EADIYQTPRYLVIGTGKKITLECSQTMGHDKMYWYQQDPGMELHLIHYSYGVNSTEKGDLSSESTVSRIRTEHFPLTLESARPSHTSQYLCASSEAGETYNEQFFGPGTRLTVL.

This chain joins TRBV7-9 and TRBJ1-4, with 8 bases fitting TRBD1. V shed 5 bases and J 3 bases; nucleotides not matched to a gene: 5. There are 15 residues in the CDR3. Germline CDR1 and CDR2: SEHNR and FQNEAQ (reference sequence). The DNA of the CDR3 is TGTGCCAGCAGCAGGGACAGGCCGGCTAATGAAAAACTGTTTTTT. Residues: CASSRDRPANEKLFF.

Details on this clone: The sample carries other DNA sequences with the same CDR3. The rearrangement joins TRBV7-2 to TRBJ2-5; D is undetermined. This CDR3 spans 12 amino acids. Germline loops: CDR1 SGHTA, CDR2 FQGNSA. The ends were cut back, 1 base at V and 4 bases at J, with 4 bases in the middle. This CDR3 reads CASSLVRETQYF. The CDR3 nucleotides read TGTGCCAGCAGCTTAGTCCGAGAGACCCAGTACTTC.

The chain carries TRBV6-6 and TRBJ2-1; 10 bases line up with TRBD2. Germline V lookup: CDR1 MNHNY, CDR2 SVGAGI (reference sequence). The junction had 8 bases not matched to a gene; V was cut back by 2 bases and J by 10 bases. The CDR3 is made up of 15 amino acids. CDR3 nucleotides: TGTGCCAGCAGTTACAACTCGGGACTAGCGAAGGAGCAGTTCTTC. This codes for CASSYNSGLAKEQFF.

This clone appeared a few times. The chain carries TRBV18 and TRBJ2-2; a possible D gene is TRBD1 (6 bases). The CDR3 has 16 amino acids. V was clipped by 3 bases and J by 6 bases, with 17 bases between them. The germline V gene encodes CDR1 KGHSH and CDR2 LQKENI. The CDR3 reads CASSPTRGQLAGELFF. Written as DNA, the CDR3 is TGTGCCAGCTCACCCACACGAGGACAGTTGGCCGGGGAGCTGTTTTTT.

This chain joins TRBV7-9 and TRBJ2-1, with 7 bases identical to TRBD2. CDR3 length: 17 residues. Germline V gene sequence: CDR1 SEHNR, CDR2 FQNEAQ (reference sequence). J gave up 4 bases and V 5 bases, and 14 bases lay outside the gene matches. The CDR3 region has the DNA TGTGCCAGCAGCCCGTTAGGTACCAGCGGGGTTTACAATGAGCAGTTCTTC. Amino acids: CASSPLGTSGVYNEQFF.

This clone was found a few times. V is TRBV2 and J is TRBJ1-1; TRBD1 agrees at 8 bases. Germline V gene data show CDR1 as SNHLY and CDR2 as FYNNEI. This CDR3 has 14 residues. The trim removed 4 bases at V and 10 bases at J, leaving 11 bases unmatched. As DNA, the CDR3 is TGTGCCAGCAGTGCGGAGGCACAGGGGGGGTTAGCTTTCTTT. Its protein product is CASSAEAQGGLAFF.

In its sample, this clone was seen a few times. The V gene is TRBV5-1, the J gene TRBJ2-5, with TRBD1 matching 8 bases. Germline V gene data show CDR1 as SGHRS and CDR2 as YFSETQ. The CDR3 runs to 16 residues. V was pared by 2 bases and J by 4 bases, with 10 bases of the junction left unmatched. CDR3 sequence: CASSFYLQGEGETQYF. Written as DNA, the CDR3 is TGCGCCAGCAGCTTTTACCTACAGGGGGAAGGAGAGACCCAGTACTTC.

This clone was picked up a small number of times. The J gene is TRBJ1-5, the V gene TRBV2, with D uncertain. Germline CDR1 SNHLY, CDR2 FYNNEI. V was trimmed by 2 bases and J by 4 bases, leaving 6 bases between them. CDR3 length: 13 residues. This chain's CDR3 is CASSERGNQPQHF. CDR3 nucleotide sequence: TGTGCCAGCAGTGAAAGAGGGAATCAGCCCCAGCATTTT.

The CDR3 here is CASSLAGANQETQYF. Written as DNA, the CDR3 is TGTGCCAGCAGCTTAGCGGGGGCAAACCAAGAGACCCAGTACTTC. This chain connects TRBV7-2 to TRBJ2-5; D is possibly TRBD1 (6 bases). CDR1 is SGHTA and CDR2 is FQGNSA in the germline V gene. The CDR3 is 15 residues long. The V and J ends lost 0 bases and 0 bases respectively, with 8 bases between them.

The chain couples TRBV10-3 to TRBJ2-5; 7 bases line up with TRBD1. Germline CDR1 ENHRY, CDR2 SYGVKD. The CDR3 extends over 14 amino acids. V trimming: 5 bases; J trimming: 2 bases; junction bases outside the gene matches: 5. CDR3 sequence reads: CAISPGTVQETQYF. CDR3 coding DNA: TGTGCCATCAGTCCAGGGACAGTACAAGAGACCCAGTACTTC.

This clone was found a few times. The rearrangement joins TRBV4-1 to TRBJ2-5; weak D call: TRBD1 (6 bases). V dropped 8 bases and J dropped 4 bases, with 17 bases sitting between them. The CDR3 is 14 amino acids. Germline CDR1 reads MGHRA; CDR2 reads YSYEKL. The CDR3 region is CASGIPGVGETQYF. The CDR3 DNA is TGCGCCAGCGGAATTCCAGGGGTAGGAGAGACCCAGTACTTC.

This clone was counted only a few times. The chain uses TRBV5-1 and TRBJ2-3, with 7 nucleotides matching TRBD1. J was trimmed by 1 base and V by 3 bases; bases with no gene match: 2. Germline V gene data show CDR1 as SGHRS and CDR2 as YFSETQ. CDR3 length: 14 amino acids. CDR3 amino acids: CASSYGQGTDTQYF. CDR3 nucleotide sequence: TGCGCCAGCAGCTACGGACAGGGCACAGATACGCAGTATTTT.